The entry below describes one TCR beta chain. This record belongs to a study of blood T cell repertoires in COVID-19. In the study overall: There were acute and convalescent COVID-19 samples, and they came from the United States, Italy and Spain.

All enrollees were roughly 18 to 90 years old and from about two dozen US areas. Cohort 3 recovered donors had two negative PCRs, clearance, or symptom resolution. In the study's own analysis: Quantification of nucleated cells was approximated via reference gene primer amplification. Sequencing used immunoSEQ multiplex PCR; TCRdb keeps in-frame clones, though not all of them. The V and J calls and clone size were taken over from that table, and D and trimming were inferred from the DNA. This table has fewer than 250,000 clones, approximately 88% appearing once. Germline V gene sequence: CDR1 MNHEY, CDR2 SMNVEV (reference sequence). Germline trimming cut 5 bases from V and 4 bases from J; bases unmatched to any gene: 7. The CDR3 length is 16 residues.

The rearrangement joins TRBV27 to TRBJ2-7; 14 nucleotides line up with TRBD2. What was sequenced was PBMCs or T cells enriched from blood (not recorded which). The clonotype comes from a woman in her thirties who had recovered from COVID-19. CDR3 sequence reads: CASSPLRTSGRYEQYF. The CDR3 bases are TGTGCCAGCAGTCCCCTCCGGACTAGCGGGAGGTACGAGCAGTACTTC.